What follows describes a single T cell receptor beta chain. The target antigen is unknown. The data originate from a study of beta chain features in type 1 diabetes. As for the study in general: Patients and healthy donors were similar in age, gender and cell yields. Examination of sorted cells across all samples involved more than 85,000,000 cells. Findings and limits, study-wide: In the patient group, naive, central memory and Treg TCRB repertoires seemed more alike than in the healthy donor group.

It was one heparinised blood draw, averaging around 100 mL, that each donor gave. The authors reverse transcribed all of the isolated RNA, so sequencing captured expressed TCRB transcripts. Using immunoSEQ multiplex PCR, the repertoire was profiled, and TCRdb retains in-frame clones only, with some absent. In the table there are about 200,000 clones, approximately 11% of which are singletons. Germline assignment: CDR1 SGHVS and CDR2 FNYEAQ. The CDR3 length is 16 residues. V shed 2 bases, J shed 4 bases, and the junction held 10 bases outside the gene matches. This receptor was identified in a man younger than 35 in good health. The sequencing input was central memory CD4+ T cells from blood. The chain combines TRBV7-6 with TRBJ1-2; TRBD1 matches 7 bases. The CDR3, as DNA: TGTGCCAGCAGCTTAAGCCCATCAGGGGGAAGCTATGGCTACACCTTC. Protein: CASSLSPSGGSYGYTF.